This is a list of T cell receptor beta chains from one sample in a study of T-cell memory formation after mild COVID-19. MiXCR, applied by TCRdb to the 5' RACE reads, yields one record per CDR3 protein. The repertoire consists of about 360,000 distinct CDR3 sequences, with approximately 12% occurring once and the leading ten covering about 20%. The sample was PBMCs or a T cell subset sorted from them (not recorded which). The receptors were gathered from a man aged 18-30 years who had mild COVID-19 (a few samples of this study predate the infection). Cell type and time point are not known. The CDR3 runs from the conserved cysteine through the conserved F or W. The order of the fields is clone size, J gene, D gene, V gene, CDR3 DNA, CDR3 protein. D genes are given only for firm matches. Expanded clones get a size class; other rows say once, few or many, or leave the size out.

size: few
J: TRBJ1-1
D: .
V: TRBV4-2
DNA: TGTGCCAGCAGCCCCCTTCTCAGGGAAATCATGAACACTGAAGCTTTCTTT
CDR3: CASSPLLREIMNTEAFF

size: .
J: TRBJ2-3
D: .
V: TRBV4-3
DNA: TGCGCCAGCAGCCCTGGACATACTTTTCCCCCAGATACGCAGTATTTT
CDR3: CASSPGHTFPPDTQYF

size: many
J: TRBJ2-3
D: .
V: TRBV20-1
DNA: TGCAGTGCTAGAGAACGGCGGGGCCGCACAGATACGCAGTATTTT
CDR3: CSARERRGRTDTQYF

size: .
J: TRBJ2-1
D: .
V: TRBV19
DNA: TGTGCCAGTAGTATAACACAGGGAGTTGGGGAGCAGTTCTTC
CDR3: CASSITQGVGEQFF

size: .
J: TRBJ2-7
D: TRBD2
V: TRBV20-1
DNA: TGCAGTGCTAGGCCTAGCGGGAGTAGATACGAGCAGTACTTC
CDR3: CSARPSGSRYEQYF

size: .
J: TRBJ1-5
D: .
V: TRBV4-3
DNA: TGCGCCAGCAGCCAAGATCCGACAGATAGCAATCAGCCCCAGCATTTT
CDR3: CASSQDPTDSNQPQHF

size: few
J: TRBJ2-3
D: TRBD1
V: TRBV12-3/TRBV12-4
DNA: TGTGCCAGCACAAACAGGGGAATCACAGATACGCAGTATTTT
CDR3: CASTNRGITDTQYF

size: few
J: TRBJ2-5
D: TRBD1
V: TRBV4-3
DNA: TGCGCCAGCAGCCAAGCCACAGGGGTCCGAGAGACCCAGTACTTC
CDR3: CASSQATGVRETQYF

size: .
J: TRBJ1-6
D: .
V: TRBV3-1
DNA: TGTGCCAGCAGCCAACCCCACGGCTCACCCCTCCACTTT
CDR3: CASSQPHGSPLHF

size: many
J: TRBJ2-3
D: TRBD2
V: TRBV7-2
DNA: TGTGCCAGCAGCGTCCTAGCGGGGGGCACAGATACGCAGTATTTT
CDR3: CASSVLAGGTDTQYF

size: few
J: TRBJ2-3
D: .
V: TRBV7-3
DNA: TGTGCCAGCAGCTTAGGGGGAGATTCCACAGATACGCAGTATTTT
CDR3: CASSLGGDSTDTQYF

size: .
J: TRBJ2-3
D: .
V: TRBV6-5
DNA: TGTGCCAGCACCGGGTCGGGAGATACGCAGTATTTT
CDR3: CASTGSGDTQYF

size: .
J: TRBJ2-1
D: TRBD2
V: TRBV12-3/TRBV12-4
DNA: TGTGCCAGCAGTTTACGACTAGCGGGGGGCTACAGCTCCTACAATGAGCAGTTCTTC
CDR3: CASSLRLAGGYSSYNEQFF

size: few
J: TRBJ2-7
D: TRBD1
V: TRBV30
DNA: TGTGCCTGGAGTACAGGGGGAAGCTCCTACGAGCAGTACTTC
CDR3: CAWSTGGSSYEQYF

size: .
J: TRBJ1-4
D: .
V: TRBV4-1
DNA: TGCGCCAGCAGCCAATATGACGGGGGAAAACTGTTTTTT
CDR3: CASSQYDGGKLFF